This T cell receptor beta chain was found in a study of metastatic and nonmetastatic thyroid tumors. Until they underwent thyroid surgery, no patient had received any treatment. Original processing notes: The authors used CDR3 differences across clinicopathological groups to build a distant-metastasis classifier for papillary thyroid cancer. TCRdb re-analyzed the PCR reads using MiXCR. What appears here as the V and J calls and clone size reflects TCRdb's work, not the paper's. The table records 30,000 or so clones, about 29% of them present only once. This clonotype was obtained from a female donor with papillary thyroid cancer or a benign thyroid nodule (not recorded which). Some clones in this sample may be carry-over from other donors' samples. Sequences were obtained from blood.

Here the CDR3 reads CASRHAGNCPYGYTF. In DNA form, the CDR3 reads TGTGCCAGCAGACACGCAGGAAACTGCCCCTATGGCTACACCTTC. The chain has TRBV3-1 and TRBJ1-2; D remains unclear. V lost 6 bases, J lost 4 bases, and 18 bases lay in between. Looked up from germline, CDR1 is LGHDT and CDR2 is YNNKEL (reference sequence). The CDR3 has 15 residues.